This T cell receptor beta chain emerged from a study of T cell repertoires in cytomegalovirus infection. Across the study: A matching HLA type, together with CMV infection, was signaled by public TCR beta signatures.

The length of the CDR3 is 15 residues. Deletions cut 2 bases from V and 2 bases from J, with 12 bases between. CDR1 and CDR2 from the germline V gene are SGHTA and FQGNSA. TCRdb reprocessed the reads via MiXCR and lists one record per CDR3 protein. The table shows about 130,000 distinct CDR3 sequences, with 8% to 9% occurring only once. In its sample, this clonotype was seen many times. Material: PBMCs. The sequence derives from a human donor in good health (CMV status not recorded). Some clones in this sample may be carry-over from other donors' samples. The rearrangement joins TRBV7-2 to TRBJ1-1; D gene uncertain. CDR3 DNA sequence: TGTGCCAGCAGCTTACCCTTGAGGGCAAACACTGAAGCTTTCTTT. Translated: CASSLPLRANTEAFF.